Listed below are T cell receptor beta chains from one sample, sequenced in a study of T cell responses to AZD1222 COVID-19 vaccine. Measured with immunoSEQ multiplex PCR; TCRdb has only the in-frame clones, and not every one. The data show roughly 55,000 clones, with roughly 90% seen just once and roughly 2.1% held by the top ten. This specimen consisted of peripheral blood, obtained on day 0 of AZD1222 vaccination. These receptors all stem from an adult in good health. The CDR3 runs from the conserved cysteine through the conserved F or W. The D gene is left open where the match is weak. Expanded clones are given a class, and other clones once, few, many or no size at all.

D: -
V: TRBV7-2
J: TRBJ2-7
size: -
DNA: TGTGCCAGCAGCTGGACCCAGGCTGCTACCGAGCAGTACTTC
CDR3: CASSWTQAATEQYF

D: -
V: TRBV5-1
J: TRBJ2-1
size: few
DNA: TGCGCCAGCAGCTCGTCCGGGACTGGGTACAATGAGCAGTTCTTC
CDR3: CASSSSGTGYNEQFF

D: TRBD1
V: TRBV6-5
J: TRBJ2-7
size: -
DNA: TGTGCCAGCAGCGAGGGGGCGCCGGATTCCTACGAGCAGTACTTC
CDR3: CASSEGAPDSYEQYF

D: TRBD1
V: TRBV19
J: TRBJ1-2
size: -
DNA: TGTGCCAGTAGTATACAGGGGGCTGACTATGGCTACACCTTC
CDR3: CASSIQGADYGYTF

D: -
V: TRBV30
J: TRBJ2-1
size: -
DNA: TGTGCCTGGGGCTTTCTGCCCGGGCGGGGTGAGCAGTTCTTC
CDR3: CAWGFLPGRGEQFF

D: -
V: TRBV9
J: TRBJ2-1
size: -
DNA: TGTGCCAGCAGCGTATCCCCAGGGGTCGGCGAGCAGTTCTTC
CDR3: CASSVSPGVGEQFF

D: TRBD2
V: TRBV9
J: TRBJ2-3
size: -
DNA: TGTGCCAGCAGTTTCGGACTAGCGGCCGCAGATACGCAGTATTTT
CDR3: CASSFGLAAADTQYF

D: -
V: TRBV27
J: TRBJ2-5
size: -
DNA: TGTGCCAGCAGTTTATTCGCAAATCTGGTAGCGAACCAAGAGACCCAGTACTTC
CDR3: CASSLFANLVANQETQYF

D: TRBD1
V: TRBV9
J: TRBJ1-1
size: -
DNA: TGTGCCAGCAGCGTAGCTGAGGGCAGGGGGCCGGCTGAAGCTTTCTTT
CDR3: CASSVAEGRGPAEAFF

D: -
V: TRBV11-1
J: TRBJ2-7
size: -
DNA: TGTGCCAGCAGCTTATTAACTTCCTACGAGCAGTACTTC
CDR3: CASSLLTSYEQYF

D: -
V: TRBV5-1
J: TRBJ1-2
size: -
DNA: TGCGCCAGCAGCCTACCCGGGGCCTCGGGCTACACCTTC
CDR3: CASSLPGASGYTF

D: -
V: TRBV28
J: TRBJ1-1
size: -
DNA: TGTGCCAGCATCCGAAACACTGAAGCTTTCTTT
CDR3: CASIRNTEAFF

D: -
V: TRBV12-3/TRBV12-4
J: TRBJ1-1
size: -
DNA: TGTGCCAGCAGTAGGACGTACGGTGAAGCTTTCTTT
CDR3: CASSRTYGEAFF

D: -
V: TRBV30
J: TRBJ2-3
size: -
DNA: TGTGCCTGGAGTCCAAGGGGAAGTAACGGAGATACGCAGTATTTT
CDR3: CAWSPRGSNGDTQYF

D: -
V: TRBV3-1/TRBV3-2
J: TRBJ1-5
size: -
DNA: TGTGCCAGCAGTCAGAGTAATCAGCCCCAGCATTTT
CDR3: CASSQSNQPQHF

D: -
V: TRBV12-3/TRBV12-4
J: TRBJ2-1
size: -
DNA: TGTGCCAGCAGTTTGGGTGGGGTCAATGAGCAGTTCTTC
CDR3: CASSLGGVNEQFF

D: TRBD1
V: TRBV2
J: TRBJ1-2
size: -
DNA: TGTGCCAGCAAGGGGGCCCGCGGTGGCTACACCTTC
CDR3: CASKGARGGYTF

D: -
V: TRBV19
J: TRBJ2-6
size: few
DNA: TGTGCCAGTAGTCAAGACAGCTCTGGGGCCAACGTCCTGACTTTC
CDR3: CASSQDSSGANVLTF

D: TRBD2
V: TRBV3-1/TRBV3-2
J: TRBJ2-1
size: once
DNA: TGTGCCAGCAGCCAAGATAGCGGGAGGGCCAGGGATGAGCAGTTCTTC
CDR3: CASSQDSGRARDEQFF

D: TRBD1
V: TRBV28
J: TRBJ1-1
size: -
DNA: TGTGCCAGCAGTTTAAGAGTAGGGCAGGGGGGCACTGAAGCTTTCTTT
CDR3: CASSLRVGQGGTEAFF

D: TRBD1
V: TRBV18
J: TRBJ1-3
size: -
DNA: TGTGCCAGCTCACCGCGGGACAGTTCCTCTGGAAACACCATATATTTT
CDR3: CASSPRDSSSGNTIYF

D: -
V: TRBV25-1
J: TRBJ2-3
size: -
DNA: TGTGCCAGCAGTGAATTAGGGGGGGAGGCCCCCAAAGATACGCAGTATTTT
CDR3: CASSELGGEAPKDTQYF

D: -
V: TRBV19
J: TRBJ1-3
size: -
DNA: TGTGCCAGTAGTCCAACGGGACGGACAAACTCTGGAAACACCATATATTTT
CDR3: CASSPTGRTNSGNTIYF

D: TRBD1
V: TRBV19
J: TRBJ1-1
size: -
DNA: TGTGCCAGTAGTATAGATCTTTCAGGGGGCGGTGAAGCTTTCTTT
CDR3: CASSIDLSGGGEAFF

D: -
V: TRBV18
J: TRBJ2-1
size: once
DNA: TGTGCCAGCTCACCGGCAGGGGCGGGAGTTACCAATGAGCAGTTCTTC
CDR3: CASSPAGAGVTNEQFF

D: -
V: TRBV10-2
J: TRBJ2-3
size: -
DNA: TGCGCCAGCAGTGAGGGGCTAGCGCGAACAGATACGCAGTATTTT
CDR3: CASSEGLARTDTQYF

D: TRBD1
V: TRBV27
J: TRBJ1-2
size: -
DNA: TGTGCCAGCAGTCCCGACAGGGAGGGGTATGGCTACACCTTC
CDR3: CASSPDREGYGYTF

D: -
V: TRBV30
J: TRBJ1-4
size: -
DNA: TGTGCCTGGAGTGTATGGTCCCGGGTCGAACTGTTTTTT
CDR3: CAWSVWSRVELFF

D: -
V: TRBV6-5
J: TRBJ2-5
size: -
DNA: TGTGCCAGCAGTCTCTTTGAGGGGGTAGAGACCCAGTACTTC
CDR3: CASSLFEGVETQYF

D: TRBD1
V: TRBV6-5
J: TRBJ1-2
size: -
DNA: TGTGCCAGCCGGACAGGGGGCAGCTATGGCTACACCTTC
CDR3: CASRTGGSYGYTF

D: TRBD1
V: TRBV7-9
J: TRBJ2-1
size: -
DNA: TGTGCCAGCAGCTTAGGGACAGGGACCTACAATGAGCAGTTCTTC
CDR3: CASSLGTGTYNEQFF